Sequencing of this TCR beta chain was carried out in a study of blood T cell repertoires in COVID-19 (dated by TCRdb to 2018 to 2021). Some background on the complete study: Samples covering the acute and convalescent phases of COVID-19 were provided by collaborators in the United States, Italy and Spain. Subjects who had been exposed to COVID-19, were actively infected with it, or had recovered from it provided the deeply sampled blood TCRbeta repertoires that made up the dataset. HLA class I and class II types, where available, came from metadata supplied by the sample provider rather than from assay-based typing. The sample metadata nearly always contained a de-identified subject ID, COVID-19 status, age in years and sex. The prospective study material was composed of cDNA or gDNA derived from T cells, B-cell-depleted T cells, or PBMCs. The repertoires were released in a freely available public database meant as a resource for research on the immune response to SARS-CoV-2. Samples were obtained from the ongoing ImmuneRACE study (first 160 participants) and from over 1,000 subjects provided by 6 global collaborators.

The collaborating institutions used their own protocols to collect whole blood in K2EDTA tubes. Collaborator samples were shipped for TCRbeta analysis as frozen whole blood, isolated PBMCs, or DNA extracted from either sample type. CDR1 and CDR2 (SGHNT, YENEEA) derive from the germline V gene. Including cysteine and phenylalanine, the CDR3 has 15 amino acids. Of all the DNA, just the CDR3 is kept, 45 bases in frame from base 1. V is pared back by 4 bases and J by 7 bases, with 17 bases lying between the germline termini. Remarks on this clone: The target of this receptor is not known. One base away there is no much larger clone; base qualities are not given.

TCRbeta CDR3 regions were amplified from genomic DNA by means of the immunoSEQ Assay, a bias-controlled multiplex PCR. As for the authors' bioinformatics: The number of nucleated cells in each sample was estimated from the amplification of reference gene primers within the assay. Sequence reads were collapsed and filtered to measure the absolute abundance of every unique TCRbeta CDR3 rearrangement. For each sample, productive Simpson clonality was calculated as the square root of Simpson's diversity index over productive rearrangements. TCRdb retrieved this table from immuneACCESS and kept in-frame rearrangements only. Not all clones are present; in checked studies, unresolved V genes account for under half, and no reason is known for the remainder. V and J calls and clone size are copied from that table; D and trimming were computed from the DNA. The sample has fewer than 250,000 clones on record, less than 90% of them singletons. Approximately 0.7% of the sample lies in the top ten.

What the work shows at the level of the full study, not this receptor alone: How much clinical and demographic metadata was included differed by source and by participant, and the metadata was provided uncurated.

The TCR comes from a man between 35 and 55 years old with acute or convalescent COVID-19. The V gene is TRBV11-3 and the J gene is TRBJ2-1, with a weak D call of TRBD2 (6 bases match). Sequencing used peripheral blood. The nucleotide sequence reads TGTGCCAGCAGCTCCCCTAGCGACTCTGCAAATGAGCAGTTCTTC. Translated, this gives CASSSPSDSANEQFF.